The clone carrying this TCR beta chain has only a few counts. Its cognate antigen is unknown. cDNA synthesis used the whole RNA isolate, giving expressed TCRB sequences. Sequenced by immunoSEQ multiplex PCR; TCRdb stores in-frame clones only, minus some. The table lists around 15,000 clones, less than 50% of them singletons. The data belong to a study of beta chain features in type 1 diabetes. At the level of the study: In all, around 100 million sorted cells from all samples were analyzed.

Study observations and caveats: The study found that naive, central memory and Treg TCRB repertoires appeared more similar in patients than in healthy donors. Individuals with type 1 diabetes displayed fewer insertions and more deletions at VDJ junctions.

The CDR3 contains 13 residues. Germline CDR1 and CDR2: MNHEY and SVGAGI. The V end was cut by 8 bases, the J end by 0 bases, with 10 bases between. This sequence originates from a woman aged 40 to 49 in good health. V gene TRBV6-5 combines with J gene TRBJ1-1; unclear D gene. Sequencing used stem cell memory CD4+ T cells from blood. CDR3 DNA sequence: TGTGCCAGCGGATTCGACATGAACACTGAAGCTTTCTTT. Protein product: CASGFDMNTEAFF.